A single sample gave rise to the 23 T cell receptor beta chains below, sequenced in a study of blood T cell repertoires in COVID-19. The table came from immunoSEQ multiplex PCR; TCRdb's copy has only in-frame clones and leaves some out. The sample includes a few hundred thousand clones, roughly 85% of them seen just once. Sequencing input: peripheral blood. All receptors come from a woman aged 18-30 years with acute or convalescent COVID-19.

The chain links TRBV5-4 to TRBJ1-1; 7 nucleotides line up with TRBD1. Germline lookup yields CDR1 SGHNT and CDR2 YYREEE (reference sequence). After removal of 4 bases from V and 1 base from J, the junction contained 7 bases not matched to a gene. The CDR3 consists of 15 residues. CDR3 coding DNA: TGTGCCAGCAGCGCCACCGGGACAGCGAACACTGAAGCTTTCTTT. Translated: CASSATGTANTEAFF.

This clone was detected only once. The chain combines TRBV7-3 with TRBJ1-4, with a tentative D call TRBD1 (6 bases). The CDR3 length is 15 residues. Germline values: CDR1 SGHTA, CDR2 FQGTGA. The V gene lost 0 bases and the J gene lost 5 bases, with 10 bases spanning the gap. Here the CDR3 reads CASSLTGGRNEKLFF. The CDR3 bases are TGTGCCAGCAGCTTAACTGGGGGCCGAAATGAAAAACTGTTTTTT.

The CDR3 DNA reads as TGTGCCAGCAGTAAACAGGGGAACACTGAAGCTTTCTTT. Translating it yields CASSKQGNTEAFF. The chain combines TRBV2 with TRBJ1-1, with D possibly TRBD1 on 6 matching bases. V was clipped by 5 bases and J by 1 base, with 8 bases between them. Germline lookup yields CDR1 SNHLY and CDR2 FYNNEI. This CDR3 is 13 amino acids long.

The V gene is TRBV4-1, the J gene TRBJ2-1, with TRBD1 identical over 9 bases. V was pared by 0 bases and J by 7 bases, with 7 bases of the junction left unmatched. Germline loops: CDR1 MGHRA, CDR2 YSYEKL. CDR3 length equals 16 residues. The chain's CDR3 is CASSQDRGQGLNEQFF. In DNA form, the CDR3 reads TGCGCCAGCAGCCAAGATAGAGGACAGGGGTTGAATGAGCAGTTCTTC.

The CDR3 here is CASSDSRQGWYQGYTF. The CDR3 DNA is TGTGCCAGCAGCGACAGCCGACAGGGATGGTATCAGGGCTACACCTTC. This sequence joins TRBV7-8 and TRBJ1-2; TRBD1 matches at 7 bases. The CDR3 has 16 residues. V dropped 5 bases and J dropped 8; count of bases not matched to a gene: 17. Germline V CDR1 and CDR2: SGHVS, FQNEAQ.

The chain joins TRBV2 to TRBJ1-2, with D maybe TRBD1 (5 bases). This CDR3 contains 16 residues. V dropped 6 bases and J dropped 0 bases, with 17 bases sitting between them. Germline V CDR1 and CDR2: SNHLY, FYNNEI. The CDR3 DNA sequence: TGTGCCAGCAGACGGGCCAGACAGAGCCCTAACTATGGCTACACCTTC. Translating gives CASRRARQSPNYGYTF.

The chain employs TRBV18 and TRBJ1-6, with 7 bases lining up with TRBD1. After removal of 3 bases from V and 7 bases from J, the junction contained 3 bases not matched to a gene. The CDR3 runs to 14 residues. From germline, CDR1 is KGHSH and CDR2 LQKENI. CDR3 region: CASSPTGDNSPLHF. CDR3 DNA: TGTGCCAGCTCACCCACAGGGGACAATTCACCCCTCCACTTT.

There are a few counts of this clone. CDR3 residues: CASASGSNNEQFF. CDR3 bases: TGTGCCAGCGCTAGCGGGAGCAACAATGAGCAGTTCTTC. This chain uses TRBV6-4 with TRBJ2-1, with 10 positions matching TRBD2. The V segment lost 8 bases and the J segment 5 bases; nucleotides outside the gene matches: 3. This CDR3 contains 13 residues. The germline CDR1 and CDR2 sequences are MRHNA and SNTAGT.

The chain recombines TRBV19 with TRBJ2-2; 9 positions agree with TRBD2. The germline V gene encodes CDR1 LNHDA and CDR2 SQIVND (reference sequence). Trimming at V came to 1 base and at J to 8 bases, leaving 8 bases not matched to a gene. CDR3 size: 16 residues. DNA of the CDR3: TGTGCCAGTAGTATAGCGGGACTAGCCAAAACGGGGGAGCTGTTTTTT. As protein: CASSIAGLAKTGELFF.

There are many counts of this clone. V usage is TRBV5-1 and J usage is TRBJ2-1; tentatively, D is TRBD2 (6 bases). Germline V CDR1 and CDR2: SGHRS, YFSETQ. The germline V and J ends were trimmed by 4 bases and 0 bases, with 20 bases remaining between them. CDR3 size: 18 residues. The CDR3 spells CASSPLLGAGGSYNEQFF. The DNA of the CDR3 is TGCGCCAGCAGCCCGCTGCTCGGAGCGGGCGGCTCCTACAATGAGCAGTTCTTC.

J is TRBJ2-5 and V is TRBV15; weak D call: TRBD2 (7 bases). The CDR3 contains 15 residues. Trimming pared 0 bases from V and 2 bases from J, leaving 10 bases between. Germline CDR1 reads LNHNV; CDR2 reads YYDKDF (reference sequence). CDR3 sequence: CATSREGGGQETQYF. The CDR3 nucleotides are TGTGCCACCAGCAGAGAAGGGGGGGGGCAAGAGACCCAGTACTTC.

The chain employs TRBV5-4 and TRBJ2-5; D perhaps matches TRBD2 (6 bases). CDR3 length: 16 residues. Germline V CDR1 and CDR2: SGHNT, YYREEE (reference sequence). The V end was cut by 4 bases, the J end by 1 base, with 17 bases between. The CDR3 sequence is CASSGRGTLPQETQYF. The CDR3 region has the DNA TGTGCCAGCAGCGGCCGGGGGACCCTCCCCCAAGAGACCCAGTACTTC.

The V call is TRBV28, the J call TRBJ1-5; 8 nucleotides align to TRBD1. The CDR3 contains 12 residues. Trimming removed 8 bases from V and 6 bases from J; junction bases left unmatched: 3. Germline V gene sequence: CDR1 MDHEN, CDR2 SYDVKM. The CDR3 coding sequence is TGTGCCAGCCGGGACAGGTCTCAGCCCCAGCATTTT. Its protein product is CASRDRSQPQHF.

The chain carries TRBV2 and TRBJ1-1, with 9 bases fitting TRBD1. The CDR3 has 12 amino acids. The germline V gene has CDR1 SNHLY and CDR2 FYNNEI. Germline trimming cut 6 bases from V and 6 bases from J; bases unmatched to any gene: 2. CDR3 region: CASRGQGPEAFF. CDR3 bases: TGTGCCAGCAGGGGACAGGGTCCTGAAGCTTTCTTT.

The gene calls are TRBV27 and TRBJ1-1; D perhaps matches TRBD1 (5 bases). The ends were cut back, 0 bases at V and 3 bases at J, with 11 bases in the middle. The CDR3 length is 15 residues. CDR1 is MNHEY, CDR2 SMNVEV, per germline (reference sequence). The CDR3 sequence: CASSLSSGRDTEAFF. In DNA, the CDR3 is TGTGCCAGCAGTTTATCGTCAGGGAGGGACACTGAAGCTTTCTTT.

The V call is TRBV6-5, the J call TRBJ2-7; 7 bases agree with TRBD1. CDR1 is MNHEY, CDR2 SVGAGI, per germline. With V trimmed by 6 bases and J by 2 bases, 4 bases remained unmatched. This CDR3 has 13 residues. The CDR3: CASSRDSPYEQYF. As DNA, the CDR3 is TGTGCCAGCAGCCGGGACAGCCCCTACGAGCAGTACTTC.

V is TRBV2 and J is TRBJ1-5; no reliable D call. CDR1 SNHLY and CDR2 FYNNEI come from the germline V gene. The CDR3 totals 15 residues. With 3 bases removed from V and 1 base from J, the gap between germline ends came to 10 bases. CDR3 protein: CASSEFELSNQPQHF. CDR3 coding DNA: TGTGCCAGCAGTGAGTTTGAGTTAAGCAATCAGCCCCAGCATTTT.

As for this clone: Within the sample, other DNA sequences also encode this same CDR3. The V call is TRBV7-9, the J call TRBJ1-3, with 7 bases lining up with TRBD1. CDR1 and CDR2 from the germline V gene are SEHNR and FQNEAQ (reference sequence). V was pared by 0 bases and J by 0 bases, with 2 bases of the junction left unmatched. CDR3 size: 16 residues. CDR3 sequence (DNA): TGTGCCAGCAGCTTAGCCTCAGGGGGCTCTGGAAACACCATATATTTT. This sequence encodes CASSLASGGSGNTIYF.

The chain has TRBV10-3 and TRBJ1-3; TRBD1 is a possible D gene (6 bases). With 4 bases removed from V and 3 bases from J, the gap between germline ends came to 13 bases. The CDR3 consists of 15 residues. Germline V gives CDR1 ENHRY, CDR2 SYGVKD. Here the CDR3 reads CAISGFTGIGNTIYF. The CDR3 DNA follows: TGTGCCATCAGTGGCTTTACAGGGATTGGAAACACCATATATTTT.

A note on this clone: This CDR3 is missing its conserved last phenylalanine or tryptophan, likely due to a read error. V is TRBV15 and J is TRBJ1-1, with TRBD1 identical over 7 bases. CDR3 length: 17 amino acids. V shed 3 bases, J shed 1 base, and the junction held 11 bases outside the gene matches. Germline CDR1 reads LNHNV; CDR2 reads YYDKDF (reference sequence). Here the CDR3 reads CATSSYTGASRNTEAFL. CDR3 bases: TGTGCCACCAGCAGTTACACAGGGGCGAGTCGGAACACTGAAGCTTTCCTT.

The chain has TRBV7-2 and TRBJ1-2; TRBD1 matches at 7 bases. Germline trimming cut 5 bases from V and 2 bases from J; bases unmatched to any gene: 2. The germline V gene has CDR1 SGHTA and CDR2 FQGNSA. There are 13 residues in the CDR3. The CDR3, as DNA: TGTGCCAGCAGCGCGGGACAGAACTATGGCTACACCTTC. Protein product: CASSAGQNYGYTF.

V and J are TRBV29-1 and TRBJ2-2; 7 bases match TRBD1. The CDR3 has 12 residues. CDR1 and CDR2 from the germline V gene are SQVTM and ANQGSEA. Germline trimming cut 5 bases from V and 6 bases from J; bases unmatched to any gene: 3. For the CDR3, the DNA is TGCAGCGTTACGACAGGGTCCGGGGAGCTGTTTTTT. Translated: CSVTTGSGELFF.

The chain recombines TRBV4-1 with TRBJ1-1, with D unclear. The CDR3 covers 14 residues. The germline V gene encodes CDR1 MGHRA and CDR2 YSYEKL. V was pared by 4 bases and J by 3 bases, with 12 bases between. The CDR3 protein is CASSPSRTHTEAFF. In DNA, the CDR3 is TGCGCCAGCAGCCCTAGCCGGACCCACACTGAAGCTTTCTTT.